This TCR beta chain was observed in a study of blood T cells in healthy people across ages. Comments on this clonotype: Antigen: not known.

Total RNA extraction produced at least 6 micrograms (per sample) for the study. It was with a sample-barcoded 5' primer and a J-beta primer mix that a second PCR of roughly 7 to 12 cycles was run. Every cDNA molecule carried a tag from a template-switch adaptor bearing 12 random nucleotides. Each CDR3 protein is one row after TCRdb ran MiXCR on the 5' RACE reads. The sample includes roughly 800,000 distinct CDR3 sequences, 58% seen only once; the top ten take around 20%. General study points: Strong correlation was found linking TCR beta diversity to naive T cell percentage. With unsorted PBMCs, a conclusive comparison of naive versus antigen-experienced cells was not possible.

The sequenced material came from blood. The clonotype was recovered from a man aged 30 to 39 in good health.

Here the CDR3 reads CASGPYGGPTDTQYF. CDR3 nucleotide sequence: TGTGCCAGCGGACCTTATGGGGGGCCCACAGATACGCAGTATTTT. The gene calls are TRBV2 and TRBJ2-3; the D gene could be TRBD1 or TRBD2 (6 bases each). With 8 bases removed from V and 2 bases from J, the gap between germline ends came to 17 bases. This CDR3 spans 15 amino acids. From germline, CDR1 is SNHLY and CDR2 FYNNEI.